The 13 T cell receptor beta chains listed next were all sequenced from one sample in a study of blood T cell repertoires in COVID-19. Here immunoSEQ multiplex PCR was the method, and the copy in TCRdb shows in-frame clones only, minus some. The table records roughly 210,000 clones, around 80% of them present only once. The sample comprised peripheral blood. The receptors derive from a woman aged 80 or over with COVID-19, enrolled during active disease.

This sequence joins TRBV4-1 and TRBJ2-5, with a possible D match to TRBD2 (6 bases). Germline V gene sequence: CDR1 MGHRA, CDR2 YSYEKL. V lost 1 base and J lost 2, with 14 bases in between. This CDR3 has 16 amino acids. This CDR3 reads CASSQVLSGLQETQYF. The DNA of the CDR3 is TGCGCCAGCAGCCAAGTGTTAAGCGGGCTTCAAGAGACCCAGTACTTC.

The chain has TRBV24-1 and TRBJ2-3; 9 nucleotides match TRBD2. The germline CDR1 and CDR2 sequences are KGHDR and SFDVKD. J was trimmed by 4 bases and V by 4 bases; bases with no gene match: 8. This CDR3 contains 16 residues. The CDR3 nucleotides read TGTGCCACCAGTGAGAGGGCTAGCGGGGCTCCAGATACGCAGTATTTT. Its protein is CATSERASGAPDTQYF.

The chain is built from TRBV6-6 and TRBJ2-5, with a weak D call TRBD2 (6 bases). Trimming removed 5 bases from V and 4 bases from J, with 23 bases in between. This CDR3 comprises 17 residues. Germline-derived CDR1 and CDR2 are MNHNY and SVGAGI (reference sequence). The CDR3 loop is CASSPLFGGAVGETQYF. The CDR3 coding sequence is TGTGCCAGCAGTCCCCTCTTCGGCGGGGCGGTAGGAGAGACCCAGTACTTC.

The CDR3 region has the DNA TGCGCCAGCAGTCTCCGGCCTAGCGGGGGGGCCCTACAAGAGACCCAGTACTTC. Translation: CASSLRPSGGALQETQYF. This chain uses TRBV5-1 with TRBJ2-5; TRBD2 matches 12 bases. The CDR3 contains 18 residues. Germline loops: CDR1 SGHRS, CDR2 YFSETQ. The trim removed 5 bases at V and 2 bases at J, leaving 13 bases unmatched.

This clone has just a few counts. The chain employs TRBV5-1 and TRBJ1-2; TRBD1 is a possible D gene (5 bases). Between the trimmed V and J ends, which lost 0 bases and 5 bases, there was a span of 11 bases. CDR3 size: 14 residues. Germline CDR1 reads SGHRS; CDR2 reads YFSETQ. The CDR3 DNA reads TGCGCCAGCAGCTTGGCGGCAGGGCCATATGGCTACACCTTC. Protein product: CASSLAAGPYGYTF.

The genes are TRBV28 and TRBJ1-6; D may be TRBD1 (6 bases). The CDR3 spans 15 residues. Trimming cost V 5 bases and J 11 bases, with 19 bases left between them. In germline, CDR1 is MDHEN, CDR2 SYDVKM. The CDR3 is CASSPTGRKTAPLHF. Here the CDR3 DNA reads TGTGCCAGCAGTCCAACAGGGAGAAAAACAGCACCCCTCCACTTT.

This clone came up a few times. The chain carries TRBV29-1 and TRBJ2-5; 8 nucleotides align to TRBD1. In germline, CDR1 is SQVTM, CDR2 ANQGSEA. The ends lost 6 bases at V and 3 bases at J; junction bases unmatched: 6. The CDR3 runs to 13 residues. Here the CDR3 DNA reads TGCAGCGTCATCCGGACAGGGAAAGAGACCCAGTACTTC. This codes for CSVIRTGKETQYF.

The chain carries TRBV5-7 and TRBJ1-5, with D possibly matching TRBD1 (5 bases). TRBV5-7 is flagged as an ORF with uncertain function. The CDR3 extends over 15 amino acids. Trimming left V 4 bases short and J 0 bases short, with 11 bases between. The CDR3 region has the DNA TGTGCCAGCAGCGAGACAGCTTATAGCAATCAGCCCCAGCATTTT. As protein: CASSETAYSNQPQHF.

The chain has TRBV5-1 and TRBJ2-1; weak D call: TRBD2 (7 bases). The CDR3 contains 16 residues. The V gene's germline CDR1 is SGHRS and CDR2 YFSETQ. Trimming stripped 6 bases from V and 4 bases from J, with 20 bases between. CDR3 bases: TGCGCCAGCATGCCCGTCGTCGGGGGGCGTTACAATGAGCAGTTCTTC. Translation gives CASMPVVGGRYNEQFF.

CDR3 sequence (DNA): TGTGCCAGCAGCTTAGGGGACAGGCAGGGAAACACCATATATTTT. Translation: CASSLGDRQGNTIYF. The chain combines TRBV7-2 with TRBJ1-3; 8 nucleotides line up with TRBD1. Germline CDR1 and CDR2: SGHTA and FQGNSA. Germline trimming cut 1 base from V and 4 bases from J; bases unmatched to any gene: 3. This CDR3 has 15 residues.

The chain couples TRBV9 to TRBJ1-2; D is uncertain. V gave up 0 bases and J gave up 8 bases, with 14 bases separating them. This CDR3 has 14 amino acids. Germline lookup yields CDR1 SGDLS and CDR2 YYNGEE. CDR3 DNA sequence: TGTGCCAGCAGCGTAGAGTCCGCGGGATGGGGCTACACCTTC. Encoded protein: CASSVESAGWGYTF.

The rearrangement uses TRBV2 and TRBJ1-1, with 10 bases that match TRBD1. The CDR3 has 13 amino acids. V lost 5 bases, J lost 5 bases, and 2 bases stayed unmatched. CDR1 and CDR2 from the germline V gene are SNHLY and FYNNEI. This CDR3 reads CASSRQGATEAFF. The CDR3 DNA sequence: TGTGCCAGCAGTAGACAGGGGGCTACTGAAGCTTTCTTT. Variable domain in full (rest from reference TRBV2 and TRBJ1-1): EPEVTQTPSHQVTQMGQEVILRCVPISNHLYFYWYRQILGQKVEFLVSFYNNEISEKSEIFDDQFSVERPDGSNFTLKIRSTKLEDSAMYFCASSRQGATEAFFGQGTRLTVV.

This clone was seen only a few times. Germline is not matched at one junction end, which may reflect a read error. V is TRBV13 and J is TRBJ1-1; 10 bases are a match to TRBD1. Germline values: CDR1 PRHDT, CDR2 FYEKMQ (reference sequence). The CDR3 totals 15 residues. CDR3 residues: CASSRLGQGNAEAFF. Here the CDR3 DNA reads TGTGCCAGCAGCAGATTGGGACAGGGGAACGCTGAAGCTTTCTTT.